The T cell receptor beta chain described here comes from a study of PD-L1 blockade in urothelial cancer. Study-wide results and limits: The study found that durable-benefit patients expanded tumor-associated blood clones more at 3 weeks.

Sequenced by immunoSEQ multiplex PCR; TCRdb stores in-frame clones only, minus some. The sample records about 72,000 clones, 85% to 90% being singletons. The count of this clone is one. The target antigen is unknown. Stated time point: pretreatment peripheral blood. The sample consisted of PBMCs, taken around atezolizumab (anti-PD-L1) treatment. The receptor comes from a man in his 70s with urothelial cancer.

For the CDR3, the DNA is TGTGCCAGCAGTTACGAGGGGACAGGAAACTATGGCTACACCTTC. Encoded protein: CASSYEGTGNYGYTF. J is TRBJ1-2 and V is TRBV6-5; 8 bases fit TRBD1. The V segment lost 2 bases and the J segment 2 bases; nucleotides outside the gene matches: 4. The CDR3 sequence is 15 residues long. Germline loops: CDR1 MNHEY, CDR2 SVGAGI.